The table lists the clone carrying this T cell receptor beta chain with a few counts. Looked up from germline, CDR1 is MNHEY and CDR2 is SMNVEV (reference sequence). This CDR3 spans 14 amino acids. The germline V and J ends were trimmed by 3 bases and 2 bases, with 10 bases remaining between them. The sample belongs to a study of cytotoxic CD8 clonotypes in ibrutinib-treated CLL. Clones were sequenced by immunoSEQ multiplex PCR, and TCRdb holds only the in-frame ones, with some missing. The profile shows approximately 120,000 clones, about 53% of them singletons. The gene calls are TRBV27 and TRBJ1-1; perhaps TRBD1 as D (5 bases). The sample in question was PBMCs, obtained after 24 months of ibrutinib treatment. This receptor was obtained from a human donor with chronic lymphocytic leukemia. In nucleotides, the CDR3 is TGTGCCAGCAGTTTGAGAGGGGCAAACACTGAAGCTTTCTTT. This codes for CASSLRGANTEAFF.